This T cell receptor beta chain was captured in a study of blood T cell repertoires in COVID-19. As for the study in general: Samples representing acute and convalescent COVID-19 were sourced from the United States, Italy and Spain. The cDNA or gDNA used as material had been derived from T cells, B-cell-depleted T cells, or PBMCs.

This clone was observed a handful of times. Trimming removed 4 bases from V and 9 bases from J; junction bases left unmatched: 14. From germline, CDR1 is KGHSH and CDR2 LQKENI. The CDR3 has 16 residues. Source study methods: By means of reference gene primer amplification, nucleated cell counts were estimated. Clones were sequenced by immunoSEQ multiplex PCR, and TCRdb holds only the in-frame ones, with some missing. V, J and clone size are those of that table, while D and trimming were read from the DNA. The data show about 100,000 clones, approximately 69% seen once. This receptor was obtained from a man at least 80 years old with acute or convalescent COVID-19. The chain has TRBV18 and TRBJ2-1; 8 bases line up with TRBD1. The specimen sequenced was peripheral blood. CDR3 bases: TGTGCCAGCTCACGAAACTCGGGACAGGTCGCGAGTGAGCAGTTCTTC. It is translated as CASSRNSGQVASEQFF.